This TCR beta chain was obtained from a study of shared clonotypes between healthy human individuals. Study-level findings and limits: Represented diversity, genetic and exposure-history alike, was limited by few donors.

V was pared by 3 bases and J by 2 bases, with 8 bases of the junction left unmatched. Germline V gene sequence: CDR1 GTSNPN, CDR2 SVGIG (reference sequence). The CDR3 loop spans 15 amino acids. Across several immunoSEQ plates, the genomic DNA of each subset was split evenly. The assay was immunoSEQ multiplex PCR, and TCRdb's table has in-frame clones only and misses some. The repertoire holds about 690,000 clones, with 80% to 95% as singletons. Notes on this clone: Its target is unknown.

The sequence was obtained from a man aged 18 to 30 in good health. Some clones in this sample may be carry-over from other donors' samples. The chain joins TRBV30 to TRBJ1-2; 8 nucleotides line up with TRBD1. The material sequenced was memory CD8+ T cells from PBMCs. Subset meaning: CD45RO+ cells pooled with CCR7-negative TemRA cells. CDR3 loop: CAWRDIRTGNYGYTF. The CDR3 DNA reads TGTGCCTGGAGGGATATACGGACAGGGAACTATGGCTACACCTTC.